This T cell receptor beta chain derives from a study of Ad26.COV2.S vaccination and SARS-CoV-2 variants. Overall study: The donor belonged to the COV1001 Ad26.COV2.S trial arm.

Stated treatment: 19 received Ad26.COV2.S at low or high dose, single or two shots; about 5 received placebo; per-sample allocation not given. Sample collection was performed on day 63 after the first vaccine or placebo injection. Broader study findings: From the TCR breadth and depth analyses, total T cell responses may have been underestimated. Those who received vaccine or placebo ended up with similar non-spike TCR breadth.

Sequencing was performed with immunoSEQ multiplex PCR; in TCRdb, only in-frame clones are kept and a portion is missing. This table has roughly 380,000 clones, approximately 90% appearing once. Details on this clone: The antigen remains undetermined.

After removal of 3 bases from V and 6 bases from J, the junction contained 11 bases not matched to a gene. The CDR3 is made up of 17 amino acids. Germline loops: CDR1 MNHEY, CDR2 SMNVEV (reference sequence). The rearrangement joins TRBV27 to TRBJ2-2, with 9 bases fitting TRBD1. The sample in question was peripheral blood, obtained in a trial of Ad26.COV2.S vaccine versus placebo. This receptor was taken from a person between 18 and 65 years old who received the Ad26.COV2.S COVID-19 vaccine or a placebo. CDR3 protein: CASSFPLPGQGPGELFF. The CDR3 DNA sequence: TGTGCCAGCAGTTTTCCCCTCCCGGGACAGGGCCCCGGGGAGCTGTTTTTT.